The rows below give T cell receptor beta chains drawn from one sample of a study of a mutant IDH1 vaccine in newly diagnosed glioma. No antigen is known for these receptors. Here immunoSEQ multiplex PCR was the method, and the copy in TCRdb shows in-frame clones only, minus some. The repertoire holds tens of thousands of clones, with about 85% as singletons. This sample comprised PBMCs, obtained from a glioma patient whose treatment included an IDH1 peptide vaccine. These receptors came from a man aged 25 to 40 with glioma. Both conserved end residues are trimmed from each CDR3. A D gene is named only where the DNA matches it firmly.

V	J	D	length	CDR3
TRBV27	TRBJ1-2	NA	10	ASRTDKDGYT
TRBV28	TRBJ1-4	NA	14	ASSSPGARSNEKLF
TRBV5-6	TRBJ1-5	NA	10	ASSLASGPQH
TRBV5-5	TRBJ1-5	NA	12	ASSLGQQAQPQH
TRBV27	TRBJ1-1	NA	13	ASSPLQGGNTEAF
TRBV9	TRBJ1-1	NA	13	ASSPGWGTNTEAF
TRBV11-2	TRBJ1-2	NA	11	ASSGTRSYGYT
TRBV15	TRBJ1-5	NA	15	ATSRDLIGRPQWPQH
TRBV11-2	TRBJ1-6	TRBD1	13	ASRYPGQYNSPLH
TRBV6-5	TRBJ1-4	NA	13	ASSYSRDTNEKLF
TRBV11-2	TRBJ2-7	NA	12	ASSLGRGAYEQY
TRBV5-1	TRBJ1-2	NA	12	ASSYTTEGYGYT
TRBV25-1	TRBJ2-3	NA	13	ASSEWSPFTDTQY
TRBV19	TRBJ2-3	TRBD2	15	ASSRPVAGGVPDTQY
TRBV18	TRBJ1-5	TRBD1	13	ASSAGTGGIQPQH
TRBV15	TRBJ2-2	NA	11	ATSRARGGELF
TRBV5-4	TRBJ2-1	TRBD1	14	ASSTRDRGRYNEQF
TRBV6-4	TRBJ2-7	NA	16	ASSDPLRWESETYEQY
TRBV6-5	TRBJ1-4	NA	12	ASSKQGSNEKLF
TRBV5-5	TRBJ2-2	NA	14	ASSPGSRRNTGELF
TRBV7-4	TRBJ1-5	NA	13	ASSNGGNSYQPQH
TRBV2	TRBJ2-2	NA	14	ASSERGFGSAGELF
TRBV11-2	TRBJ2-7	NA	11	ASSLRQAYEQY
TRBV4-1	TRBJ1-5	NA	14	ASSQVWGASNQPQH
TRBV9	TRBJ1-6	TRBD1	11	ASSLGGGPPLH
TRBV7-9	TRBJ1-2	TRBD1	13	ASSPRQGWRYGYT
TRBV11-3	TRBJ2-1	NA	13	ASSLEGLQGNEQF
TRBV19	TRBJ1-2	NA	13	ASSSAGQELYGYT
TRBV7-8	TRBJ2-7	TRBD2	11	ASSLSGGVEQY
TRBV6-1	TRBJ2-3	NA	13	ASSWLATSTDTQY
TRBV2	TRBJ2-5	TRBD1	12	ASRGTGYAETQY